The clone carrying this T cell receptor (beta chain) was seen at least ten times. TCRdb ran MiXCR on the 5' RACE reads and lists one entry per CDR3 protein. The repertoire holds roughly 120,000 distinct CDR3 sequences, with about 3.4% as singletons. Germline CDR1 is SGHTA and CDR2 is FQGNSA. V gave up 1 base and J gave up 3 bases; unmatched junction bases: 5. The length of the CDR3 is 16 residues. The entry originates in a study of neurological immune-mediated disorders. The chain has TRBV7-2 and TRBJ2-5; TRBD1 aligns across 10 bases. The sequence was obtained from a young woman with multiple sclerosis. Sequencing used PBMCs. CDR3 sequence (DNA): TGTGCCAGCAGCTTAGTAGTTGGGACAGGGGAAGAGACCCAGTACTTC. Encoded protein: CASSLVVGTGEETQYF.